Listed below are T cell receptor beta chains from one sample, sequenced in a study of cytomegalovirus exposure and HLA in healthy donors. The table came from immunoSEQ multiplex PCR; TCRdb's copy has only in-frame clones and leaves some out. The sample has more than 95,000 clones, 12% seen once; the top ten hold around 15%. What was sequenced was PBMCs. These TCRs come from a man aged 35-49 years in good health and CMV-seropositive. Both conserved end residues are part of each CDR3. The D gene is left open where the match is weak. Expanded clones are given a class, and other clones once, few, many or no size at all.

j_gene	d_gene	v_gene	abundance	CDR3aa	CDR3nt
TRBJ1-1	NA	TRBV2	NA	CASFAATGTRAEAFF	TGTGCCAGCTTCGCCGCCACAGGGACGAGGGCTGAAGCTTTCTTT
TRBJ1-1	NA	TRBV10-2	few	CASSEAENTEAFF	TGCGCCAGCAGTGAGGCGGAGAACACTGAAGCTTTCTTT
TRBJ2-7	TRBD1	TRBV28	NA	CASSPGTGVHEQYF	TGTGCCAGCAGCCCCGGGACAGGGGTCCACGAGCAGTACTTC
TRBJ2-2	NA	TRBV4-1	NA	CASSPDRRSYGELFF	TGCGCCAGCAGCCCCGACAGGCGATCGTACGGGGAGCTGTTTTTT
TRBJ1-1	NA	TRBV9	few	CASSVDGMNTEAFF	TGTGCCAGCAGCGTAGACGGGATGAACACTGAAGCTTTCTTT
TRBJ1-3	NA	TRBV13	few	CASSLGGLSGNTIYF	TGTGCCAGCAGCTTGGGAGGGCTTTCTGGAAACACCATATATTTT
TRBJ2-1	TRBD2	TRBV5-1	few	CASSSGGSGRDNEQFF	TGCGCCAGCAGCTCTGGAGGGAGCGGGAGGGACAATGAGCAGTTCTTC
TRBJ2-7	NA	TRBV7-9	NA	CASSFPMQAGRYEQYF	TGTGCCAGCAGCTTCCCCATGCAGGCAGGTCGCTACGAGCAGTACTTC
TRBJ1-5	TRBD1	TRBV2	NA	CASLIEQGAGQPQHF	TGTGCCAGCCTTATTGAACAGGGGGCAGGACAGCCCCAGCATTTT
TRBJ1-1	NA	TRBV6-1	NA	CASSEYSSLNTEAFF	TGTGCCAGCAGTGAATATAGCAGTTTGAACACTGAAGCTTTCTTT
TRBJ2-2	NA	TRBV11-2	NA	CASSFQSGELFF	TGTGCCAGCAGCTTCCAGTCCGGGGAGCTGTTTTTT
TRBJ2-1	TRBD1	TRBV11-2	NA	CASSPQGASRNEQFF	TGTGCCAGCAGCCCACAGGGGGCGTCCCGAAATGAGCAGTTCTTC
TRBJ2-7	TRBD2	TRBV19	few	CASSIAGSGRAYEQYF	TGTGCCAGTAGTATAGCCGGTAGCGGGAGGGCCTACGAGCAGTACTTC
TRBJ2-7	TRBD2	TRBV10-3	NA	CATKNRLADYEQYF	TGTGCCACGAAGAACCGTCTAGCGGACTACGAGCAGTACTTC
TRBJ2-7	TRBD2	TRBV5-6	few	CASTRPGRPPYEQYF	TGTGCCAGTACCCGACCCGGGAGGCCACCCTACGAGCAGTACTTC
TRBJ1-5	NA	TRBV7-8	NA	CASSLEVYSNQPQHF	TGTGCCAGCAGCTTAGAAGTCTATAGCAATCAGCCCCAGCATTTT
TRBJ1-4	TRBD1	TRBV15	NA	CATRFQGAREKLFF	TGTGCCACCAGATTCCAGGGGGCAAGGGAAAAACTGTTTTTT
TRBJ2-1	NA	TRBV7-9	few	CATPLDSLTYNEQFF	TGTGCCACCCCCCTGGACAGTCTAACCTACAATGAGCAGTTCTTC
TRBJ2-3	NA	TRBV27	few	CASSLLSRLTQYF	TGTGCCAGCAGTTTATTATCGAGGCTAACGCAGTATTTT
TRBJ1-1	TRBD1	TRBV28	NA	CASISPAGGVDTEAFF	TGTGCCAGCATTAGCCCCGCAGGGGGCGTCGACACTGAAGCTTTCTTT
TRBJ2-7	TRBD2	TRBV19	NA	CASSIGLAGTYEQYF	TGTGCCAGTAGTATAGGTCTAGCGGGAACGTACGAGCAGTACTTC
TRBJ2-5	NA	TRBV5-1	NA	CASTPGAGLETQYF	TGCGCCAGCACCCCCGGCGCGGGGTTAGAGACCCAGTACTTC
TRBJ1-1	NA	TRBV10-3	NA	CAISERVNTEAFF	TGTGCCATCAGTGAACGAGTGAACACTGAAGCTTTCTTT
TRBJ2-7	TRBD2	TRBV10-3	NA	CAISGGTSGGYEQYF	TGTGCCATCAGTGGGGGGACTAGCGGGGGATACGAGCAGTACTTC
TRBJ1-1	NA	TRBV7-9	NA	CASSLGTPSEAFF	TGTGCCAGCAGCCTCGGGACACCTTCTGAAGCTTTCTTT
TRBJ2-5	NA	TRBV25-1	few	CASSEYQAQRGETQYF	TGTGCCAGCAGTGAATATCAGGCTCAACGGGGAGAGACCCAGTACTTC
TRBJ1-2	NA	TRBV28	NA	CASSNFQGNYGYTF	TGTGCCAGCAGCAACTTCCAGGGGAACTATGGCTACACCTTC
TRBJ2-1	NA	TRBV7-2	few	CASSIGTVGHNEQFF	TGTGCCAGCAGCATAGGGACTGTGGGCCACAATGAGCAGTTCTTC
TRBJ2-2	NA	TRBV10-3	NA	CAISERGNTGNGELFF	TGTGCCATCAGTGAGCGGGGCAATACAGGGAACGGGGAGCTGTTTTTT
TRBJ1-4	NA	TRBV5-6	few	CASSLGWRDRLFF	TGTGCCAGCAGCTTGGGTTGGAGGGACCGACTGTTTTTT
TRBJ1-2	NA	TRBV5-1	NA	CASSSAATGNYGYTF	TGCGCCAGCAGCTCCGCAGCGACGGGGAACTATGGCTACACCTTC
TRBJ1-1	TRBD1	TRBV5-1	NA	CASSLGTDHEAFF	TGCGCCAGCAGCTTAGGGACAGACCATGAAGCTTTCTTT
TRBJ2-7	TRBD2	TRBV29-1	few	CSVGGLLSYEQYF	TGCAGCGTGGGGGGACTACTATCCTACGAGCAGTACTTC
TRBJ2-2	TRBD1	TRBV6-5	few	CASSRQGGGELFF	TGTGCCAGCAGCAGACAGGGGGGCGGGGAGCTGTTTTTT
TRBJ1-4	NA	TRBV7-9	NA	CASSLARGYEKLFF	TGTGCCAGCAGCTTAGCCAGGGGATACGAAAAACTGTTTTTT
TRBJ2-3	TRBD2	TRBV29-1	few	CSVAGTSASTDTQYF	TGCAGCGTGGCTGGGACTAGCGCGAGCACAGATACGCAGTATTTT
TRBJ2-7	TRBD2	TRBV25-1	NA	CASGDFGTYEQYF	TGCGCCAGCGGGGACTTTGGGACTTACGAGCAGTACTTC
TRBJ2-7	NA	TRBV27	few	CASSLRGATYEQYF	TGTGCCAGCAGTTTACGCGGGGCTACCTACGAGCAGTACTTC
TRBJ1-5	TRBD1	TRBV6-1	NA	CATRSDRGIGPQHF	TGTGCCACCAGGTCGGACAGGGGGATAGGGCCCCAGCATTTT
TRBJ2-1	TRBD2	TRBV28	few	CASSLGTSVHNEQFF	TGTGCCAGCAGCCTGGGGACTAGCGTTCACAATGAGCAGTTCTTC
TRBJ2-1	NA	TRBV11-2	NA	CASSHRDGSSYNEQFF	TGTGCCAGCAGCCACCGGGACGGGAGCTCCTACAATGAGCAGTTCTTC